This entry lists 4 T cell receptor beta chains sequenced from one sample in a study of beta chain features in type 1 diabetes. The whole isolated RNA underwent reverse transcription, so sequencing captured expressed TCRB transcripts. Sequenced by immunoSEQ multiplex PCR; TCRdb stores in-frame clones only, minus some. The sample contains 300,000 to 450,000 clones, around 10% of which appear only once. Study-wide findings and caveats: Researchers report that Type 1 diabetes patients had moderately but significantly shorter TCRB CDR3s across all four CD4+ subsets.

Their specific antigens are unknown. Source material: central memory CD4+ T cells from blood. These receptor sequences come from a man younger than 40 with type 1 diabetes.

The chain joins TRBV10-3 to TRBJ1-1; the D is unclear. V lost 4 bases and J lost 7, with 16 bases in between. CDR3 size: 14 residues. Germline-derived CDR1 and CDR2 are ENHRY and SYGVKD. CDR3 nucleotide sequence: TGTGCCATCAGTGTTCTGCGACTGAACGGTGAAGCTTTCTTT. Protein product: CAISVLRLNGEAFF.

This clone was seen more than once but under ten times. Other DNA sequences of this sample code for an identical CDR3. The CDR3 region has the DNA TGCGCCAGCAGCCGGGGCCAGGGAAGCTCCTACGAGCAGTACTTC. Translating it yields CASSRGQGSSYEQYF. J is TRBJ2-7 and V is TRBV5-1, with D perhaps being TRBD1 or TRBD2 (5 bases each). CDR3 size: 15 residues. The V gene's germline CDR1 is SGHRS and CDR2 YFSETQ. The V and J ends lost 4 bases and 0 bases respectively, with 14 bases between them.

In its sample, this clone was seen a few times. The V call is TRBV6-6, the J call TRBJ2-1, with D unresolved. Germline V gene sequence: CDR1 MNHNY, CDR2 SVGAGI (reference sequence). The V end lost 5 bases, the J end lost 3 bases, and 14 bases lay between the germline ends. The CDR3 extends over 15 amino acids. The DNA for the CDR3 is TGTGCCAGCAGTAACGGCCCCCCATTCTACAATGAGCAGTTCTTC. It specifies CASSNGPPFYNEQFF.

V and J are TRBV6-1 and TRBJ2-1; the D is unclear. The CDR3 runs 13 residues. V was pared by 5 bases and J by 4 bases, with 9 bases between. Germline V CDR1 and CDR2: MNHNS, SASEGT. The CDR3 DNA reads TGTGCCAGCAGTCCACACCCTTACAATGAGCAGTTCTTC. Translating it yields CASSPHPYNEQFF.